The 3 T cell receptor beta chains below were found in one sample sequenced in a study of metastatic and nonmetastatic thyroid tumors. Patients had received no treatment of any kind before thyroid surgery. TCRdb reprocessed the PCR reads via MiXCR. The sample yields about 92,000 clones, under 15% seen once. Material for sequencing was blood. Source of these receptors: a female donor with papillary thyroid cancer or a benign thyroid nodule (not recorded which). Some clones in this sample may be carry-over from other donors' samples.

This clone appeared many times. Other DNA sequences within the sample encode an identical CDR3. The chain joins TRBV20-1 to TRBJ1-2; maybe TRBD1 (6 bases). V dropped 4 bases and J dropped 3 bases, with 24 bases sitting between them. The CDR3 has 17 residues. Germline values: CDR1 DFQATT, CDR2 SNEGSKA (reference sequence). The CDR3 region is CSATHNRAGLSDYGYTF. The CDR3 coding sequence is TGCAGTGCTACCCACAACAGGGCGGGACTTTCGGACTATGGCTACACCTTC.

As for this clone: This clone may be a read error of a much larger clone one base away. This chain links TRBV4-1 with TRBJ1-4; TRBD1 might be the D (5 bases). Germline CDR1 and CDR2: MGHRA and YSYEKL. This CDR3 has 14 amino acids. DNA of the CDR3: TGCGCCAGCAGCCAACCAGGGTGGGACGAAAAAATGTTTTTT. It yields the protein CASSQPGWDEKMFF.

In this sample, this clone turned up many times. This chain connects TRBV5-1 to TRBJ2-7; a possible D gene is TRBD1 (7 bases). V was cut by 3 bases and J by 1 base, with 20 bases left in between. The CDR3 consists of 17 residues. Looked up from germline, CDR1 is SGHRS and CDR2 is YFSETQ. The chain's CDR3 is CASSSDRSGGISYEQYF. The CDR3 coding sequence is TGCGCCAGCAGCTCGGACAGGTCCGGGGGTATTTCCTACGAGCAGTACTTC.